Shown below are 9 T cell receptor beta chains from a single sample sequenced in a study of T-cell memory formation after mild COVID-19. From the 5' RACE reads, TCRdb called clonotypes with MiXCR, one entry per CDR3 protein. The data contain approximately 560,000 distinct CDR3 sequences, around 16% of them singletons. The sequenced sample was PBMCs or a T cell subset sorted from them (not recorded which). The receptors were sampled from an adult woman who had mild COVID-19 (a few samples of this study predate the infection). Cell type and time point are not known.

Only a few counts were recorded for this clonotype. This chain links TRBV3-1 with TRBJ2-3, with 7 bases that match TRBD2. V dropped 3 bases and J dropped 8; count of bases not matched to a gene: 8. The CDR3 contains 14 residues. Germline V CDR1 and CDR2: LGHDT, YNNKEL (reference sequence). The chain's CDR3 is CASSHQLASGTQYF. CDR3 bases: TGTGCCAGCAGCCATCAACTAGCGTCGGGTACGCAGTATTTT.

The rearrangement links TRBV6-1 to TRBJ2-6; 7 bases match TRBD1. The V gene's germline CDR1 is MNHNS and CDR2 SASEGT. This CDR3 has 15 residues. V lost 8 bases to trimming and J lost 0 bases; unmatched junction nucleotides: 4. In nucleotides, the CDR3 is TGTGCCAGCCGACAGGGTGGCTCTGGGGCCAACGTCCTGACTTTC. Translated, it gives CASRQGGSGANVLTF.

The chain joins TRBV4-1 to TRBJ2-7; no reliable D call. This CDR3 has 17 amino acids. Per germline, CDR1 MGHRA and CDR2 YSYEKL. Trimming cost V 1 base and J 0 bases, with 16 bases left between them. For the CDR3, the DNA is TGCGCCAGCAGCCAAGCGTTAGGTGGGGTAAGCTCCTACGAGCAGTACTTC. This translates into CASSQALGGVSSYEQYF.

This clonotype was picked up a small number of times. The V and J genes are TRBV6-1 and TRBJ2-3; either TRBD1 or TRBD2 may fit D (7 bases each). This CDR3 spans 14 amino acids. Trimming took off 6 bases at V and 2 bases at J, with 12 bases between the two ends. CDR1 MNHNS and CDR2 SASEGT come from the germline V gene. CDR3 protein: CASSQGGYTDTQYF. The DNA for the CDR3 is TGTGCCAGCAGCCAGGGGGGGTACACAGATACGCAGTATTTT.

This clonotype has just a few counts. The chain has TRBV7-6 and TRBJ1-3; D ambiguous. The CDR3 length is 16 residues. Germline CDR1 is SGHVS and CDR2 is FNYEAQ. V dropped 1 base and J dropped 0 bases, with 10 bases sitting between them. The CDR3 DNA reads TGTGCCAGCAGCTTAGGGACCGGGAGCTCTGGAAACACCATATATTTT. This sequence encodes CASSLGTGSSGNTIYF.

The chain carries TRBV29-1 and TRBJ1-1, with D possibly TRBD1 on 6 matching bases. V dropped 5 bases and J dropped 2 bases, with 15 bases sitting between them. CDR3 length: 14 residues. Germline V CDR1 and CDR2: SQVTM, ANQGSEA. CDR3 protein: CSVSRGAFNTEAFF. CDR3 in DNA: TGCAGCGTTAGCAGGGGTGCCTTTAACACTGAAGCTTTCTTT.

This clonotype was counted between two and nine times. This chain joins TRBV6-5 and TRBJ2-7, with 10 bases fitting TRBD1. This CDR3 is 16 amino acids long. The trim removed 4 bases at V and 0 bases at J, leaving 6 bases unmatched. Germline assignment: CDR1 MNHEY and CDR2 SVGAGI. Here the CDR3 DNA reads TGTGCCAGCAGTTCTTGGACAGGGGGATTCTCCTACGAGCAGTACTTC. It is translated as CASSSWTGGFSYEQYF.

Here the CDR3 DNA reads TGTGCCACCAGTGAGGGGCAGAACACTGAAGCTTTCTTT. Encoded protein: CATSEGQNTEAFF. The gene calls are TRBV24-1 and TRBJ1-1, with a possible D match to TRBD1 (5 bases). The V gene lost 4 bases and the J gene lost 1 base, with 6 bases spanning the gap. The V gene's germline CDR1 is KGHDR and CDR2 SFDVKD. There are 13 residues in the CDR3.

This clonotype has a handful of counts. This chain connects TRBV5-4 to TRBJ2-3; 10 nucleotides agree with TRBD2. This CDR3 region has 16 residues. V was pared by 3 bases and J by 4 bases, with 8 bases of the junction left unmatched. The germline V gene encodes CDR1 SGHNT and CDR2 YYREEE (reference sequence). CDR3 sequence (DNA): TGTGCCAGCAGCTCTCTAGCGGGAGAGGGGGCAGATACGCAGTATTTT. Translated, it gives CASSSLAGEGADTQYF.